This T cell receptor beta chain appears in the sequencing data of a study of breast tumors, draining lymph nodes, adjacent tissues. TCRdb independently ran MiXCR on the multiplex PCR reads; one entry per CDR3 protein. The sample contains approximately 130,000 distinct CDR3 sequences, 20% to 25% of which appear only once. This clonotype was seen at least ten times. Germline assignment: CDR1 SGHRS and CDR2 YFSETQ. The CDR3 totals 15 residues. With 0 bases removed from V and 6 bases from J, the gap between germline ends came to 15 bases. Axillary draining lymph nodes of breast cancer patients supplied the node samples.

The rearrangement uses TRBV5-1 and TRBJ1-2, with D perhaps matching TRBD1 (6 bases). Sequenced sample: axillary lymph node tissue. This receptor was obtained from a female donor with breast cancer. Some clones in this sample may be carry-over from other donors' samples. The CDR3 DNA reads as TGCGCCAGCAGCTTGGGTGGGACATCTTTCCATGGCTACACCTTC. This translates into CASSLGGTSFHGYTF.